This entry lists 8 T cell receptor beta chains sequenced from one sample in a study of a mutant IDH1 vaccine in newly diagnosed glioma. The antigens of these receptors remain unknown. Time point specified: week 23, last vaccination. Every vaccine dose comprised 300 ug of mutant IDH1 20-mer peptide plus topical imiquimod. TCRdb's table, derived via immunoSEQ multiplex PCR, lists solely in-frame clones and lacks some. In the table there are roughly 30,000 clones, approximately 78% of which are singletons. The specimen comprised PBMCs, sampled from a glioma patient whose treatment included an IDH1 peptide vaccine. The receptors shown here come from a woman in her 30s with glioma.

The chain is built from TRBV7-2 and TRBJ1-1; weak D call: TRBD1 (6 bases). The CDR3 loop spans 13 amino acids. Looked up from germline, CDR1 is SGHTA and CDR2 is FQGNSA. Trimming stripped 5 bases from V and 1 base from J, with 8 bases between. The CDR3 sequence is CASSQQGNTEAFF. CDR3 nucleotides: TGTGCCAGCAGCCAACAGGGGAACACTGAAGCTTTCTTT.

This clone has only one observation. This chain links TRBV30 with TRBJ1-4, with D unclear. The germline V gene has CDR1 GTSNPN and CDR2 SVGIG (reference sequence). The V end lost 1 base, the J end lost 7 bases, and 7 bases lay between the germline ends. The CDR3 contains 12 residues. The CDR3 reads CAWSGTGEKLFF. CDR3 DNA: TGTGCCTGGAGTGGGACCGGTGAAAAACTGTTTTTT.

This clone was counted a single time. The chain combines TRBV5-5 with TRBJ2-7; D possibly corresponds to TRBD2 (6 bases). This CDR3 region has 13 residues. The V and J ends lost 0 bases and 8 bases respectively, with 12 bases between them. CDR1 SGHKS and CDR2 YYEKEE come from the germline V gene (reference sequence). In nucleotides, the CDR3 is TGTGCCAGCAGCTTGGCGGGACGGGAGAAGCAGTACTTC. This sequence encodes CASSLAGREKQYF. The variable domain in full, completed from reference TRBV5-5 and TRBJ2-7, reads DAGVTQSPTHLIKTRGQQVTLRCSPISGHKSVSWYQQVLGQGPQFIFQYYEKEERGRGNFPDRFSARQFPNYSSELNVNALLLGDSALYLCASSLAGREKQYFGPGTRLTVT.

This clone was detected only a few times. CDR3 bases: TGCGCCAGCAGCCAAGGGTATTTGGCGAACACTGAAGCTTTCTTT. It specifies CASSQGYLANTEAFF. The J gene is TRBJ1-1, the V gene TRBV4-1; unclear D gene. This CDR3 is built from 15 residues. CDR1 MGHRA and CDR2 YSYEKL come from the germline V gene. Trimming took 1 base from V and 1 from J, leaving 10 bases between them.

The chain is built from TRBV29-1 and TRBJ2-5; 9 bases line up with TRBD2. With V trimmed by 6 bases and J by 5 bases, 7 bases remained unmatched. This CDR3 region has 13 residues. The germline CDR1 and CDR2 sequences are SQVTM and ANQGSEA. For the CDR3, the DNA is TGCAGCGTAGTAGCGGGGGTGTGGGAGACCCAGTACTTC. Amino acids: CSVVAGVWETQYF. Supplemented by reference TRBV29-1 and TRBJ2-5, the full variable domain reads SAVISQKPSRDICQRGTSLTIQCQVDSQVTMMFWYRQQPGQSLTLIATANQGSEATYESGFVIDKFPISRPNLTFSTLTVSNMSPEDSSIYLCSVVAGVWETQYFGPGTRLLVL.

This clone was observed a single time. The rearrangement joins TRBV7-2 to TRBJ2-7; 9 nucleotides line up with TRBD1. Germline V gene sequence: CDR1 SGHTA, CDR2 FQGNSA. The CDR3 is 15 residues long. Losses at the gene ends were 5 bases for V and 7 bases for J; bases not matched to a gene: 12. CDR3 region: CASSETGTGIGEQYF. CDR3 sequence (DNA): TGTGCCAGCAGCGAAACCGGGACAGGGATTGGGGAGCAGTACTTC. The complete variable domain, with remaining parts taken from reference TRBV7-2 and TRBJ2-7, reads GAGVSQSPSNKVTEKGKDVELRCDPISGHTALYWYRQSLGQGLEFLIYFQGNSAPDKSGLPSDRFSAERTGGSVSTLTIQRTQQEDSAVYLCASSETGTGIGEQYFGPGTRLTVT.

The DNA of the CDR3 is TGCGCCAGCAGCCACAGGACAGGCCTCTCCTACGAGCAGTACTTC. Encoded protein: CASSHRTGLSYEQYF. The gene calls are TRBV4-1 and TRBJ2-7, with 7 bases fitting TRBD1. The trim removed 3 bases at V and 0 bases at J, leaving 5 bases unmatched. Germline V gene sequence: CDR1 MGHRA, CDR2 YSYEKL. The CDR3 totals 15 residues.

This clone is a singleton in its sample. The J gene is TRBJ1-2, the V gene TRBV5-6, with TRBD1 matching over 12 bases. The CDR3 is 16 amino acids. The J segment lost 8 bases and the V segment lost 3 bases, leaving 11 bases of the junction unmatched. Germline V gene lookup returns CDR1 SGHDT and CDR2 YYEEEE. The CDR3 is CASSSEWDRGRWGYTF. CDR3 nucleotide sequence: TGTGCCAGCAGCTCGGAGTGGGACAGGGGGCGGTGGGGCTACACCTTC. Variable domain in full (rest from reference TRBV5-6 and TRBJ1-2): DAGVTQSPTHLIKTRGQQVTLRCSPKSGHDTVSWYQQALGQGPQFIFQYYEEEERQRGNFPDRFSGHQFPNYSSELNVNALLLGDSALYLCASSSEWDRGRWGYTFGSGTRLTVV.